The 21 T cell receptor beta chains reported below all come from one sample, sequenced in a study of T cell changes during pregnancy in multiple sclerosis. Sequenced by immunoSEQ multiplex PCR; TCRdb stores in-frame clones only, minus some. The table shows 90,000 or so clones, with around 94% occurring only once. The sample here was peripheral blood, taken after pregnancy. The receptors here all came from a female donor in good health, enrolled as a control in a pregnancy study.

The chain carries TRBV7-9 and TRBJ2-7; 9 nucleotides match TRBD1. V lost 5 bases to trimming and J lost 12 bases; unmatched junction nucleotides: 11. Germline lookup yields CDR1 SEHNR and CDR2 FQNEAQ (reference sequence). The CDR3 sequence is 13 residues long. The CDR3: CASSETSGTGLYF. The CDR3 coding sequence is TGTGCCAGCAGCGAAACGAGCGGGACAGGGTTGTACTTC. The whole variable domain, remainder taken from reference TRBV7-9 and TRBJ2-7, is DTGVSQNPRHKITKRGQNVTFRCDPISEHNRLYWYRQTLGQGPEFLTYFQNEAQLEKSRLLSDRFSAERPKGSFSTLEIQRTEQGDSAMYLCASSETSGTGLYFGPGTRLTVT.

The chain is built from TRBV19 and TRBJ1-2, with no clear D. With 5 bases removed from V and 3 bases from J, the gap between germline ends came to 13 bases. The CDR3 contains 14 residues. Per the germline V gene, CDR1 is LNHDA and CDR2 is SQIVND (reference sequence). The CDR3 region has the DNA TGTGCCAGTAGTTTGGGCTTGAGGGACTATGGCTACACCTTC. This sequence encodes CASSLGLRDYGYTF.

The chain employs TRBV6-5 and TRBJ1-5; the D is unclear. V was cut by 6 bases and J by 2 bases, with 14 bases left in between. From germline, CDR1 is MNHEY and CDR2 SVGAGI. The CDR3 length is 15 residues. The CDR3 nucleotides are TGTGCCAGCAGCTCACACAGCTTCGGCAATCAGCCCCAGCATTTT. Amino acid sequence: CASSSHSFGNQPQHF.

The chain couples TRBV5-1 to TRBJ2-3, with TRBD2 identical over 11 bases. Germline lookup yields CDR1 SGHRS and CDR2 YFSETQ. V lost 2 bases, J lost 1 base, and 0 bases stayed unmatched. CDR3 length equals 15 residues. CDR3 sequence: CASSFSGGGTDTQYF. The CDR3 DNA sequence: TGCGCCAGCAGCTTTAGCGGGGGGGGCACAGATACGCAGTATTTT.

The J gene is TRBJ2-1, the V gene TRBV11-2; 7 bases fit TRBD2. This CDR3 comprises 15 residues. Germline V CDR1 and CDR2: SGHAT, FQNNGV. V dropped 5 bases and J dropped 2; count of bases not matched to a gene: 6. This CDR3 reads CASSPLAGAYNEQFF. In nucleotides, the CDR3 is TGTGCCAGCAGCCCCCTGGCGGGAGCCTACAATGAGCAGTTCTTC.

The CDR3: CATSSDRGSNQPQHF. Written as DNA, the CDR3 is TGTGCCACCAGCAGCGACAGGGGATCCAATCAGCCCCAGCATTTT. This sequence joins TRBV15 and TRBJ1-5; 8 nucleotides match TRBD1. This CDR3 comprises 15 residues. V was pared by 3 bases and J by 3 bases, with 4 bases of the junction left unmatched. Germline V gene lookup returns CDR1 LNHNV and CDR2 YYDKDF (reference sequence).

The chain employs TRBV5-1 and TRBJ2-2, with TRBD2 identical over 16 bases. Germline V gene data show CDR1 as SGHRS and CDR2 as YFSETQ. The CDR3 totals 17 residues. J gave up 3 bases and V 3 bases, and 2 bases lay outside the gene matches. Here the CDR3 reads CASSSGLAGGYTGELFF. The DNA for the CDR3 is TGCGCCAGCAGCTCGGGACTAGCGGGAGGGTACACCGGGGAGCTGTTTTTT.

V and J are TRBV4-1 and TRBJ1-2; TRBD1 agrees at 8 bases. CDR1 and CDR2 (germline): MGHRA, YSYEKL. The junction had 4 bases not matched to a gene; V was cut back by 1 base and J by 3 bases. The CDR3 sequence is 15 residues long. CDR3 in amino acids: CASSQVTRGHYGYTF. In DNA, the CDR3 is TGCGCCAGCAGCCAAGTAACCAGGGGGCACTATGGCTACACCTTC.

This chain uses TRBV28 with TRBJ1-2; no firm D call. CDR3 length equals 13 residues. V was trimmed by 0 bases and J by 5 bases, leaving 7 bases between them. CDR1 and CDR2 (germline): MDHEN, SYDVKM. CDR3 bases: TGTGCCAGCAGTTTATGGACTGATTATGGCTACACCTTC. Protein sequence: CASSLWTDYGYTF.

With regard to this clone: At one of its ends the junction is not consistent with the germline gene, which may arise from a read error. This chain joins TRBV4-1 and TRBJ2-4; 9 nucleotides align to TRBD2. This CDR3 has 13 residues. Germline CDR1 is MGHRA and CDR2 is YSYEKL. CDR3 sequence (DNA): TGCGCCAGCAGCCAAGATCCCTTTCAGCGGGGGGAATTT. It encodes CASSQDPFQRGEF.

V usage is TRBV2 and J usage is TRBJ2-1; the match to TRBD2 covers 8 bases. V lost 5 bases, J lost 10 bases, and 10 bases stayed unmatched. Germline V gives CDR1 SNHLY, CDR2 FYNNEI. CDR3 length equals 14 residues. The CDR3: CASSLIGSGGEQFF. CDR3 nucleotides: TGTGCCAGCAGTTTAATCGGGTCGGGAGGGGAGCAGTTCTTC.

This clone occurred once. This chain connects TRBV10-3 to TRBJ1-3; D call uncertain. CDR3 size: 13 residues. V lost 2 bases to trimming and J lost 4 bases, with 6 bases between them. Germline-derived CDR1 and CDR2 are ENHRY and SYGVKD. The CDR3 sequence: CAISEGLGNTIYF. Written as DNA, the CDR3 is TGTGCCATCAGTGAGGGACTCGGAAACACCATATATTTT.

The chain recombines TRBV28 with TRBJ2-3; the D gene is possibly TRBD2 (5 bases). The CDR3 contains 16 residues. V lost 2 bases, J lost 0 bases, and 12 bases lay in between. CDR1 is MDHEN, CDR2 SYDVKM, per germline. The chain's CDR3 is CASSLRASWSTDTQYF. As DNA, the CDR3 is TGTGCCAGCAGTTTACGGGCTAGCTGGAGCACAGATACGCAGTATTTT. The whole variable domain, filled in from reference TRBV28 and TRBJ2-3, reads DVKVTQSSRYLVKRTGEKVFLECVQDMDHENMFWYRQDPGLGLRLIYFSYDVKMKEKGDIPEGYSVSREKKERFSLILESASTNQTSMYLCASSLRASWSTDTQYFGPGTRLTVL.

The genes are TRBV2 and TRBJ2-7, with D unclear. The CDR3 contains 15 residues. Trimming removed 2 bases at V and 0 bases at J, with 11 bases between. Germline V lookup: CDR1 SNHLY, CDR2 FYNNEI. The CDR3 region has the DNA TGTGCCAGCAGTGAATCGGTTACCGGCTCCTACGAGCAGTACTTC. Protein: CASSESVTGSYEQYF. Full variable domain (missing parts from reference TRBV2 and TRBJ2-7): EPEVTQTPSHQVTQMGQEVILRCVPISNHLYFYWYRQILGQKVEFLVSFYNNEISEKSEIFDDQFSVERPDGSNFTLKIRSTKLEDSAMYFCASSESVTGSYEQYFGPGTRLTVT.

This rearrangement joins TRBV7-2 to TRBJ1-2; D uncertain. Germline lookup yields CDR1 SGHTA and CDR2 FQGNSA. Trimming pared 1 base from V and 8 bases from J, leaving 8 bases between. The CDR3 is 12 amino acids. The CDR3 sequence: CASSLDRPGYTF. CDR3 DNA: TGTGCCAGCAGCTTAGACAGACCGGGCTACACCTTC.

The rearrangement links TRBV5-1 to TRBJ2-6; possible D gene TRBD1, 5 bases. The CDR3 is made up of 15 amino acids. The germline CDR1 and CDR2 sequences are SGHRS and YFSETQ. Trimming cost V 4 bases and J 2 bases, with 10 bases left between them. CDR3 in DNA: TGCGCCAGCAGCCAGGGTAGTACTGGGGCCAACGTCCTGACTTTC. Protein product: CASSQGSTGANVLTF.

The genes are TRBV6-5 and TRBJ2-3; 8 bases map to TRBD1. J was trimmed by 7 bases and V by 0 bases; bases with no gene match: 6. The CDR3 sequence is 15 residues long. From germline, CDR1 is MNHEY and CDR2 SVGAGI. The CDR3 spells CASSYSGTGFHTQYF. DNA of the CDR3: TGTGCCAGCAGTTACTCAGGGACAGGATTTCATACGCAGTATTTT.

The genes are TRBV18 and TRBJ1-3, with a tentative D call TRBD1 (6 bases). With 2 bases removed from V and 3 bases from J, the gap between germline ends came to 14 bases. In germline, CDR1 is KGHSH, CDR2 LQKENI. This CDR3 spans 16 amino acids. The CDR3 DNA reads TGTGCCAGCTCACCAAGGGACACAAGTTTTGGAAACACCATATATTTT. Translated, it gives CASSPRDTSFGNTIYF. The complete variable domain, with remaining parts taken from reference TRBV18 and TRBJ1-3, reads NAGVMQNPRHLVRRRGQEARLRCSPMKGHSHVYWYRQLPEEGLKFMVYLQKENIIDESGMPKERFSAEFPKEGPSILRIQQVVRGDSAAYFCASSPRDTSFGNTIYFGEGSWLTVV.

This clone was seen a few times. This chain links TRBV30 with TRBJ2-1; TRBD2 is a possible D gene (5 bases). V was cut by 2 bases and J by 4 bases, with 15 bases left in between. The CDR3 consists of 15 residues. Germline values: CDR1 GTSNPN, CDR2 SVGIG (reference sequence). DNA for the CDR3: TGTGCCTGGAGTATTGGTGACTACGATTACAATGAGCAGTTCTTC. This translates into CAWSIGDYDYNEQFF. Using reference TRBV30 and TRBJ2-1 for the parts outside the CDR3, the full variable domain is SQTIHQWPATLVQPVGSPLSLECTVEGTSNPNLYWYRQAAGRGLQLLFYSVGIGQISSEVPQNLSASRPQDRQFILSSKKLLLSDSGFYLCAWSIGDYDYNEQFFGPGTRLTVL.

The chain has TRBV5-5 and TRBJ1-2; 7 bases map to TRBD1. The junction had 8 bases not matched to a gene; V was cut back by 5 bases and J by 7 bases. The CDR3 extends over 13 amino acids. Germline V gene lookup returns CDR1 SGHKS and CDR2 YYEKEE (reference sequence). CDR3: CASSPDRAFGYTF. The CDR3 region has the DNA TGTGCCAGCAGTCCCGACAGGGCCTTTGGCTACACCTTC.

This chain links TRBV5-1 with TRBJ2-2; 9 bases map to TRBD1. The V gene end was trimmed by 3 bases and the J gene end by 1 base; junction bases not matched to a gene: 4. Germline values: CDR1 SGHRS, CDR2 YFSETQ. CDR3 length: 16 residues. This CDR3 reads CASSWAGQGNTGELFF. The DNA for the CDR3 is TGCGCCAGCAGCTGGGCGGGACAGGGGAACACCGGGGAGCTGTTTTTT.